These 8 T cell receptor beta chains were sequenced from one sample in a study of Ad26.COV2.S vaccination and SARS-CoV-2 variants. The treatment: 15 to 20 received Ad26.COV2.S at low or high dose, single or two shots; 5 received placebo; per-sample allocation not given. On day 63 after the first injection, vaccine and placebo recipients gave samples. Only in-frame clones appear in the TCRdb table, and some are missing; sequencing was by immunoSEQ multiplex PCR. The table records some 370,000 clones, under 90% of them present only once. The source material was peripheral blood, sampled in a trial of Ad26.COV2.S vaccine versus placebo. The receptors originated from a person between 18 and 65 years old who received the Ad26.COV2.S COVID-19 vaccine or a placebo.

This clone was seen a single time. The chain links TRBV4-2 to TRBJ2-1; TRBD2 matches 8 bases. Germline V gene lookup returns CDR1 LGHNA and CDR2 YNFKEQ. V trimming: 1 base; J trimming: 7 bases; junction bases outside the gene matches: 12. The CDR3 covers 17 residues. Written as DNA, the CDR3 is TGTGCCAGCAGCCAAGGCGGGGGGACGGAACGGTATAATGAGCAGTTCTTC. It is translated as CASSQGGGTERYNEQFF.

The chain combines TRBV5-4 with TRBJ2-2, with TRBD1 identical over 9 bases. V dropped 0 bases and J dropped 1; count of bases not matched to a gene: 1. The CDR3 consists of 16 residues. Per germline, CDR1 SGHNT and CDR2 YYREEE (reference sequence). The DNA for the CDR3 is TGTGCCAGCAGCTTGGTGGGACAGGGGAACACCGGGGAGCTGTTTTTT. Translating gives CASSLVGQGNTGELFF.

A single count supports this clone. The rearrangement joins TRBV15 to TRBJ2-5, with D unresolved. Trimming cost V 5 bases and J 4 bases, with 20 bases left between them. The CDR3 consists of 16 residues. Germline CDR1 and CDR2: LNHNV and YYDKDF (reference sequence). CDR3 nucleotides: TGTGCCACCAGCTCCAGCGCCGGACGAGGCTCAGAGACCCAGTACTTC. Translating gives CATSSSAGRGSETQYF.

The genes are TRBV11-3 and TRBJ1-2; D possibly corresponds to TRBD1 (6 bases). With 5 bases removed from V and 4 bases from J, the gap between germline ends came to 11 bases. CDR3 length: 13 residues. The V gene's germline CDR1 is SGHNT and CDR2 YENEEA. CDR3 in amino acids: CASSHGQFYGYTF. In DNA form, the CDR3 reads TGTGCCAGCAGCCACGGACAGTTCTATGGCTACACCTTC. The full variable domain, completed using reference TRBV11-3 and TRBJ1-2, is EAGVVQSPRYKIIEKKQPVAFWCNPISGHNTLYWYLQNLGQGPELLIRYENEEAVDDSQLPKDRFSAERLKGVDSTLKIQPAELGDSAVYLCASSHGQFYGYTFGSGTRLTVV.

V and J are TRBV4-1 and TRBJ1-5; D might be TRBD1 (6 bases). Deletions cut 5 bases from V and 6 bases from J, with 11 bases between. This CDR3 spans 13 amino acids. Germline V gives CDR1 MGHRA, CDR2 YSYEKL. The CDR3 sequence: CASSRDNTQPQHF. Here the CDR3 DNA reads TGCGCCAGCAGCAGGGACAATACTCAGCCCCAGCATTTT.

This chain joins TRBV2 and TRBJ2-7; no clear D. This CDR3 comprises 14 residues. V was shortened by 4 bases and J by 3 bases, with 13 bases between the two germline ends. CDR1 is SNHLY and CDR2 is FYNNEI in the germline V gene. DNA of the CDR3: TGTGCCAGCAGTGTTGCTTACGGCGACTACGAGCAGTACTTC. Its translation: CASSVAYGDYEQYF.

The J gene is TRBJ1-2, the V gene TRBV7-3; 7 nucleotides agree with TRBD1. Germline-derived CDR1 and CDR2 are SGHTA and FQGTGA. V trimming: 4 bases; J trimming: 7 bases; junction bases outside the gene matches: 6. The CDR3 totals 13 residues. CDR3 in amino acids: CASSSETGSGYTF. CDR3 nucleotides: TGTGCCAGCAGCTCAGAGACAGGGTCTGGCTACACCTTC.

J is TRBJ2-1 and V is TRBV10-3, with D tentatively TRBD1 (5 bases). This CDR3 is 13 amino acids long. V lost 8 bases and J 6 bases, leaving 14 bases between the germline ends. CDR1 and CDR2 from the germline V gene are ENHRY and SYGVKD. CDR3 sequence: CAISAGPPNEQFF. DNA of the CDR3: TGTGCCATCTCAGCAGGGCCCCCCAATGAGCAGTTCTTC.